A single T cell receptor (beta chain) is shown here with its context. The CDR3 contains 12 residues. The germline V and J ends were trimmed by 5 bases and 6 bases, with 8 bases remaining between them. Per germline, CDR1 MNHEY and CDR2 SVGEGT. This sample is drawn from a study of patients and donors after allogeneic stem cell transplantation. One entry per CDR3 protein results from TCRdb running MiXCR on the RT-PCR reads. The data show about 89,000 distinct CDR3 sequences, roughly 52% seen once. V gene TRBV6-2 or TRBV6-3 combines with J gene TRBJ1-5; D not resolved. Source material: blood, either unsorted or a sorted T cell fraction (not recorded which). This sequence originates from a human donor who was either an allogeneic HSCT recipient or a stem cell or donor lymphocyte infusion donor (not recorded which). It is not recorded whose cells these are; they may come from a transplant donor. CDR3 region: CASSRTSQPQHF. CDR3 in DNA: TGTGCCAGCAGTCGTACCAGTCAGCCCCAGCATTTT.